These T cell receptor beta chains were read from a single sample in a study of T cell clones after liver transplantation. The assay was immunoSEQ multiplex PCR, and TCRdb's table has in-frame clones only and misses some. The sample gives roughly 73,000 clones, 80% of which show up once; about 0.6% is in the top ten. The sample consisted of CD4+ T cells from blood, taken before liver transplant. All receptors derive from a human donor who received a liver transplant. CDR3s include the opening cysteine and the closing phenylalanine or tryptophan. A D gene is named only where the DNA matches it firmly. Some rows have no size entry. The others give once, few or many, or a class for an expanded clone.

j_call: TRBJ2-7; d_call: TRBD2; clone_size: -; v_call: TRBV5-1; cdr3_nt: TGTGCCAGCAGCTTGGGACTAACTTACGCAGAGCAGTACTTC; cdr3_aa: CASSLGLTYAEQYF
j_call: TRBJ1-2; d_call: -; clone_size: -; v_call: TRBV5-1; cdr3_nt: TGCGCCAGCAGCTTGGCGGGGACCAAGCGTGGCTACACCTTC; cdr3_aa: CASSLAGTKRGYTF
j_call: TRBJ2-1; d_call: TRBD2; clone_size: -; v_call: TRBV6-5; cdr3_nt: TGTGCCAGCAGTTACTTTCTAGCGGGATGGAATGAGCAGTTCTTC; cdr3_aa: CASSYFLAGWNEQFF
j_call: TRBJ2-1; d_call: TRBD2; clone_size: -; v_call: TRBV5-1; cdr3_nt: TGCGCCACCCGGACTAGCGGCTCCTACAATGAGCAGTTCTTC; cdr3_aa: CATRTSGSYNEQFF
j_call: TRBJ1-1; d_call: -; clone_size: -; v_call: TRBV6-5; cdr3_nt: TGTGCCAGCAGTTACTCCAGAACCACTGAAGCTTTCTTT; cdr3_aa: CASSYSRTTEAFF
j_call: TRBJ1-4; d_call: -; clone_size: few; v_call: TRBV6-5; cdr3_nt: TGTGCCAGCAGTTACCGGGGTAATGAAAAACTGTTTTTT; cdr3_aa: CASSYRGNEKLFF
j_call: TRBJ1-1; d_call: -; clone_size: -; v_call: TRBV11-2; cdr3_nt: TGTGCCAGCAGCTTAGATCGCGGAGGGGGGATGAACACTGAAGCTTTCTTT; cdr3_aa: CASSLDRGGGMNTEAFF
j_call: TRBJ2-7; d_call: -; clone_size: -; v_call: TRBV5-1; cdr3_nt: TGCGCCAGCAGCGTGACAGCCCCCTCCTACGAGCAGTACTTC; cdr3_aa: CASSVTAPSYEQYF
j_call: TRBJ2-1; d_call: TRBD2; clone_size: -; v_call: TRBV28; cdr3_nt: TGTGCCAGCAGTCTCGTTCTGTACCCGGGACTAGCGGGAGAGTTATCAAATGAGCAGTTCTTC; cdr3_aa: CASSLVLYPGLAGELSNEQFF
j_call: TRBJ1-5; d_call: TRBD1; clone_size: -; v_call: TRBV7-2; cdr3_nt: TGTGCCAGCAGCCGACAGGGGGGATCCGGGGAACCCCAGCATTTT; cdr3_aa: CASSRQGGSGEPQHF
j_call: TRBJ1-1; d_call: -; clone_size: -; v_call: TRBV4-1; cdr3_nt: TGCGCCAGCAGCCATCCGGACTTCACTGAAGCTTTCTTT; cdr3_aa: CASSHPDFTEAFF
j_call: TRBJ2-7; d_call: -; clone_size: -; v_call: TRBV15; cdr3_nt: TGTGCCACCAGCAGAGTATCCTCGGGAGCCTACGAGCAGTACTTC; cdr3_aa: CATSRVSSGAYEQYF
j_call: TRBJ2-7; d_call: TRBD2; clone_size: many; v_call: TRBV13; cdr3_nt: TGTGCCAGCAGCCAGTTGGTGCAGCTAGCGGCAGCCTACGAGCAGTACTTC; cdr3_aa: CASSQLVQLAAAYEQYF
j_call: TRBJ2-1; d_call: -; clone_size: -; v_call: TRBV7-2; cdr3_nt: TGTGCCAGCAGCCTTCTGGGGTGGGGCCGCTCCTACAATGAGCAGTTCTTC; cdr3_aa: CASSLLGWGRSYNEQFF
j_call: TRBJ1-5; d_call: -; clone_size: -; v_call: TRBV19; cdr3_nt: TGTGCCAGTAGTATCCAACCAGGGTTACAGCCCCAGCATTTT; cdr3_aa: CASSIQPGLQPQHF
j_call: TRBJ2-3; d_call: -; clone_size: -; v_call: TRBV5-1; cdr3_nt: TGCGCCAGCAGCACCGGGACTGTAGGAATAGATACGCAGTATTTT; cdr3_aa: CASSTGTVGIDTQYF
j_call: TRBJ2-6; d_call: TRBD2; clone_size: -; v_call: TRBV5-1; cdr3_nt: TGCGCCAGCAGCTTGGAGGGACTAGCGGGGAATCCAGGGGCCAACGTCCTGACTTTC; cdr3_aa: CASSLEGLAGNPGANVLTF
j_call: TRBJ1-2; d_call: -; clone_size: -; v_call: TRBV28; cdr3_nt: TGTGCCAGCAGTTTAGGCAGGGACTTCTATGGCTACACCTTC; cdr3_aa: CASSLGRDFYGYTF
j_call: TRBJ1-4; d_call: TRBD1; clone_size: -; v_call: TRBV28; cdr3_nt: TGTGCCAGCAGTTTACCCTCGGACAGGGGGCGAGAAAAACTGTTTTTT; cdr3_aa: CASSLPSDRGREKLFF
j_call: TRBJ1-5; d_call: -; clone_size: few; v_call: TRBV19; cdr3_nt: TGTGCCAGTAGTATACTGGCCCCTTCAGATAGCAATCAGCCCCAGCATTTT; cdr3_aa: CASSILAPSDSNQPQHF
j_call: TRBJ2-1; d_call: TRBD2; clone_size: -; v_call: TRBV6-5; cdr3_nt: TGTGCCAGCAGTCCCCGGACTAGCCCCTGGGAGCAGTTCTTC; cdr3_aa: CASSPRTSPWEQFF
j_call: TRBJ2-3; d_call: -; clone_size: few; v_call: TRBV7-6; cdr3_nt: TGTGCCAGCGGGGTAGGGGCAGATACGCAGTATTTT; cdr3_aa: CASGVGADTQYF